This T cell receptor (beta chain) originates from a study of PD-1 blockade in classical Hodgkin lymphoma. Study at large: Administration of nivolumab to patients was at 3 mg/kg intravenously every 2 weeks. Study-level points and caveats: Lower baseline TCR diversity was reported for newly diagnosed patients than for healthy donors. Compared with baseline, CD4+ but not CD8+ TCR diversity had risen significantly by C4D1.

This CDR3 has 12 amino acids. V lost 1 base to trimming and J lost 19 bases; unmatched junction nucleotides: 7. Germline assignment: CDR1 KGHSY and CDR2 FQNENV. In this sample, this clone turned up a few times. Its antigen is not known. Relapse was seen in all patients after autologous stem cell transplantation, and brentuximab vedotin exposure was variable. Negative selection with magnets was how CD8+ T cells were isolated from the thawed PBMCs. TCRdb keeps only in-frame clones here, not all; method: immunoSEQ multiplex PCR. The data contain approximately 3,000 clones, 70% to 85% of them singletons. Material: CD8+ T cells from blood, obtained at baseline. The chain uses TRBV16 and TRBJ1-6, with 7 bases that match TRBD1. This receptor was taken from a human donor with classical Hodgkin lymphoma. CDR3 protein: CASSQLGTAFHF. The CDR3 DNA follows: TGTGCCAGCAGCCAATTAGGGACAGCTTTTCACTTT.